Shown below are 22 T cell receptor beta chains from a single sample sequenced in a study of T cell repertoires in cytomegalovirus infection. TCRdb re-analysed the reads in MiXCR, keeping a single row per CDR3 protein. Here the sample spans hundreds of thousands of distinct CDR3 sequences, around a third being singletons. No antigen is known for these receptors. The sequencing used cultured CD8+ T cells from PBMCs, collected from culture after CMV antigen stimulation. The source of these receptors is a human donor in good health (CMV status not recorded). Some clones in this sample may be carry-over from other donors' samples.

In DNA, the CDR3 is TGTGCCAGCAGCGACCCTCTGGAGGGCGGAATCTATGGCTACACCTTC. It translates to CASSDPLEGGIYGYTF. The J gene is TRBJ1-2, the V gene TRBV7-9; D remains unclear. The CDR3 is 16 amino acids. V was cut by 5 bases and J by 4 bases, with 20 bases left in between. The germline V gene has CDR1 SEHNR and CDR2 FQNEAQ (reference sequence).

The chain is built from TRBV20-1 and TRBJ2-7; the D gene could be TRBD1 or TRBD2 (5 bases each). There are 15 residues in the CDR3. Trimming stripped 0 bases from V and 5 bases from J, with 17 bases between. Germline CDR1 is DFQATT and CDR2 is SNEGSKA (reference sequence). DNA for the CDR3: TGCAGTGCTAGAGAGGGGGACGGCTTCGGTCACGAGCAGTACGTC. Translation gives CSAREGDGFGHEQYV.

The V call is TRBV7-9, the J call TRBJ1-5, with 7 bases that match TRBD1. CDR1 and CDR2 (germline): SEHNR, FQNEAQ (reference sequence). Losses at the gene ends were 1 base for V and 0 bases for J; bases not matched to a gene: 12. The CDR3 runs to 19 residues. The CDR3 DNA sequence: TGTGCCAGCAGCTTAGTAATACGACAGGGAAGGGATAGCAATCAGCCCCAGCATTTT. Translated, it gives CASSLVIRQGRDSNQPQHF.

The rearrangement uses TRBV6-5 and TRBJ1-2; 8 bases agree with TRBD1. This CDR3 comprises 13 residues. Germline V lookup: CDR1 MNHEY, CDR2 SVGAGI. V trimming: 7 bases; J trimming: 5 bases; junction bases outside the gene matches: 6. CDR3 residues: CASTDRGPYGYTF. CDR3 DNA sequence: TGTGCCAGCACCGACAGGGGACCGTATGGCTACACCTTC.

The sample holds many counts of this clonotype. The chain employs TRBV7-8 and TRBJ2-2; D possibly corresponds to TRBD2 (6 bases). The V end was cut by 5 bases, the J end by 6 bases, with 34 bases between. Germline CDR1 is SGHVS and CDR2 is FQNEAQ. This CDR3 is 21 amino acids long. CDR3 residues: CASSPLPRVEGLEVVSGELFF. In DNA, the CDR3 is TGTGCCAGCAGCCCCCTCCCCCGTGTGGAGGGGCTGGAAGTTGTCTCCGGGGAGCTGTTTTTT.

V and J are TRBV27 and TRBJ1-1; D ambiguous. Per germline, CDR1 MNHEY and CDR2 SMNVEV (reference sequence). Trimming took 2 bases from V and 0 from J, leaving 7 bases between them. The CDR3 length is 14 residues. The CDR3 here is CASSLIPMNTEAFF. The CDR3 coding sequence is TGTGCCAGCAGTTTAATACCGATGAACACTGAAGCTTTCTTT.

About this clonotype: Mismatch with germline at one junction end may stem from a read error. This sequence joins TRBV7-6 and TRBJ2-1; D tentatively fits TRBD1 or TRBD2 (5 bases each). Germline CDR1 and CDR2: SGHVS and FNYEAQ. The CDR3 loop spans 14 amino acids. CDR3 DNA sequence: TGTGCCAGCAGCTTAGAGGGGAGACACAATGATCAGTTCTTC. Protein: CASSLEGRHNDQFF. Full variable domain (rest looked up from reference TRBV7-6 and TRBJ2-1): GAGVSQSPRYKVTKRGQDVALRCDPISGHVSLYWYRQALGQGPEFLTYFNYEAQQDKSGLPNDRFSAERPEGSISTLTIQRTEQRDSAMYRCASSLEGRHNDQFFGPGTRLTVL.

A note on this clonotype: The junction shows a germline mismatch at one end, possibly a read error. The rearrangement joins TRBV20-1 to TRBJ1-2; TRBD1 is a possible D gene (6 bases). The CDR3 is made up of 14 amino acids. Germline assignment: CDR1 DFQATT and CDR2 SNEGSKA (reference sequence). In nucleotides, the CDR3 is TGCAGTGCTAGAGTCCGGACAGCTAAGTATGGCTACACCTTC. Translated, it gives CSARVRTAKYGYTF.

The rearrangement links TRBV6-1 to TRBJ2-7; 9 bases map to TRBD1. Germline-derived CDR1 and CDR2 are MNHNS and SASEGT. J lost 3 bases, V lost 4 bases, and 4 bases had no gene match. The CDR3 is 14 residues long. The CDR3 DNA reads as TGTGCCAGCAGTGTATGGACAGGGGACTACGAGCAGTACTTC. Protein sequence: CASSVWTGDYEQYF.

This clonotype was counted once. The chain is built from TRBV5-1 and TRBJ1-1; tentative D call: TRBD1 (5 bases). Germline CDR1 reads SGHRS; CDR2 reads YFSETQ. Deletions cut 2 bases from V and 8 bases from J, with 16 bases between. The CDR3 is 14 amino acids. In nucleotides, the CDR3 is TGCGCCAGCAGCTTAGTGAAAGGGGCGCCGGAAGCTTTCTTT. It specifies CASSLVKGAPEAFF.

The chain uses TRBV10-3 and TRBJ2-2, with D possibly called TRBD1 or TRBD2 (6 bases each). V was pared by 6 bases and J by 0 bases, with 20 bases between. CDR3 size: 18 residues. Germline V CDR1 and CDR2: ENHRY, SYGVKD. The CDR3 spells CAISIGGTQHANTGELFF. The CDR3 coding sequence is TGTGCCATCAGCATAGGAGGGACACAACACGCGAACACCGGGGAGCTGTTTTTT.

The chain links TRBV27 to TRBJ2-7; 11 bases line up with TRBD2. Germline CDR1 and CDR2: MNHEY and SMNVEV (reference sequence). J gave up 3 bases and V 10 bases, and 5 bases lay outside the gene matches. The CDR3 runs 13 residues. The CDR3 DNA sequence: TGTGCCACCCGGGGACTAGCGGACTACGAGCAGTACTTC. It encodes CATRGLADYEQYF.

Worth noting for this clonotype: A read error may produce the germline difference seen at one junction end. The V gene is TRBV29-1, the J gene TRBJ2-1, with D uncertain. This CDR3 has 14 amino acids. Germline V gives CDR1 SQVTM, CDR2 ANQGSEA. CDR3 loop: CGVEDPSSYNEQFF. The CDR3 DNA reads TGCGGCGTTGAAGATCCGAGCTCCTACAATGAGCAGTTCTTC.

This clonotype was observed at least ten times. The J gene is TRBJ2-1, the V gene TRBV7-2; TRBD2 matches 10 bases. Germline CDR1 reads SGHTA; CDR2 reads FQGNSA. The CDR3 is 16 amino acids. V was pared by 4 bases and J by 2 bases, with 5 bases of the junction left unmatched. The CDR3 DNA reads TGTGCCAGCAGCTCCACCGGGACTAGCGCCTACAATGAGCAGTTCTTC. As protein: CASSSTGTSAYNEQFF.

Turning to this clonotype: A read error may account for a junction end that differs from germline. J is TRBJ2-5 and V is TRBV7-7, with a possible D match to TRBD1 (6 bases). The CDR3 loop spans 14 amino acids. Germline loops: CDR1 SSHAT, CDR2 FNYEAQ (reference sequence). The CDR3 sequence: CASSRWQGQETQYF. The CDR3 DNA reads as TGTGCTAGCAGTCGTTGGCAGGGGCAAGAGACCCAGTACTTC.

This clonotype was recorded a few times. The chain couples TRBV11-2 to TRBJ2-1; D remains ambiguous. CDR3 length equals 12 residues. The germline gives CDR1 SGHAT, CDR2 FQNNGV. Deletions cut 5 bases from V and 6 bases from J, with 8 bases between. CDR3: CASSVGFNEQFF. The CDR3 coding sequence is TGTGCCAGCAGCGTCGGGTTCAATGAGCAGTTCTTC.

This chain joins TRBV5-5 and TRBJ1-1; no definite D call. The CDR3 totals 12 residues. The V gene's germline CDR1 is SGHKS and CDR2 YYEKEE (reference sequence). V gave up 4 bases and J gave up 10 bases, with 14 bases separating them. CDR3 amino acids: CASSAMEGIAFF. CDR3 nucleotide sequence: TGTGCCAGCAGCGCCATGGAAGGGATAGCTTTCTTT. Full variable domain (missing parts from reference TRBV5-5 and TRBJ1-1): DAGVTQSPTHLIKTRGQQVTLRCSPISGHKSVSWYQQVLGQGPQFIFQYYEKEERGRGNFPDRFSARQFPNYSSELNVNALLLGDSALYLCASSAMEGIAFFGQGTRLTVV.

The genes are TRBV6-1 and TRBJ2-5; TRBD2 aligns across 7 bases. The CDR3 runs to 16 residues. Germline V CDR1 and CDR2: MNHNS, SASEGT. V dropped 7 bases and J dropped 3; count of bases not matched to a gene: 14. CDR3 region: CASNYTWTSSEETQYF. In nucleotides, the CDR3 is TGTGCCAGCAATTACACATGGACTAGTTCAGAAGAGACCCAGTACTTC.

The genes are TRBV27 and TRBJ2-3; D gene unclear. The CDR3 runs 12 residues. Germline CDR1 MNHEY, CDR2 SMNVEV (reference sequence). V dropped 5 bases and J dropped 6 bases, with 9 bases sitting between them. The DNA of the CDR3 is TGTGCCAGCAGTCTCCCGGAGGATACGCAGTATTTT. Residues: CASSLPEDTQYF.

This clonotype was seen ten or more times. This sequence joins TRBV7-8 and TRBJ2-7; D is unresolved. The CDR3 is 17 residues long. Trimming pared 3 bases from V and 0 bases from J, leaving 18 bases between. Germline V CDR1 and CDR2: SGHVS, FQNEAQ. DNA of the CDR3: TGTGCCAGCAGCTTTAGCCCCGGTGGTGTTGCCTCCTACGAGCAGTACGTC. This codes for CASSFSPGGVASYEQYV.

The rearrangement joins TRBV18 to TRBJ2-1; tentative D call: TRBD1 (5 bases). V was shortened by 0 bases and J by 7 bases, with 16 bases between the two germline ends. CDR3 length equals 16 residues. The V gene's germline CDR1 is KGHSH and CDR2 LQKENI. The CDR3 DNA follows: TGTGCCAGCTCACCACCGGCAGGGTTTTATATGAATGAGCAGTTCTTC. Amino acids: CASSPPAGFYMNEQFF.

A word on this clonotype: Since a much larger clone is just one base distant, this may be a read error. This sequence joins TRBV11-2 and TRBJ2-3; 7 bases are a match to TRBD2. Germline CDR1 is SGHAT and CDR2 is FQNNGV. The CDR3 length is 16 residues. The CDR3 loop reads CVSSLGAGRASDTQYF. CDR3 nucleotides: TGTGTCAGCAGCTTAGGAGCGGGGAGGGCCTCGGATACGCAGTATTTT.